Shown below are 3 T cell receptor beta chains from a single sample sequenced in a study of regulatory T cells in long-lasting Graves disease. Construction of TCR beta libraries relied on iRepertoire HTBI primers and on Arm-PCR targeting CDR3 regions. MiXCR, run by TCRdb on the multiplex PCR reads, gives a single entry per CDR3 protein. Here the sample spans roughly 420,000 distinct CDR3 sequences, 15% to 18% being singletons. Time point: newly diagnosed GD, antithyroid drugs for less than 3 months. PBMCs were the source of the RNA used for TCR sequencing. The source was peripheral blood mononuclear cells (PBMCs), collected at new diagnosis, from a patient treated with antithyroid drugs. The receptors shown here come from a female donor with Graves disease.

This clonotype was observed at least ten times. This chain uses TRBV2 with TRBJ2-7; D remains ambiguous. Looked up from germline, CDR1 is SNHLY and CDR2 is FYNNEI. The CDR3 loop spans 12 amino acids. V shed 4 bases and J shed 6 bases, with 10 bases lying between them. CDR3 coding DNA: TGTGCCAGCAGTGTTTCTAGTTCCGAGCAGTACTTC. Protein: CASSVSSSEQYF.

This clonotype was counted between two and nine times. The chain couples TRBV20-1 to TRBJ2-1; 10 bases agree with TRBD2. This CDR3 comprises 15 residues. CDR1 and CDR2 (germline): DFQATT, SNEGSKA (reference sequence). Unmatched junction bases numbered 8, after V lost 0 bases and J lost 9 bases. The CDR3 sequence is CSARDQASGSVEQFF. CDR3 DNA sequence: TGCAGTGCTAGAGATCAGGCTAGCGGGAGTGTTGAGCAGTTCTTC.

The chain carries TRBV19 and TRBJ1-6; TRBD1 might be the D (6 bases). Germline lookup yields CDR1 LNHDA and CDR2 SQIVND (reference sequence). This CDR3 contains 15 residues. Trimming took 9 bases from V and 6 from J, leaving 18 bases between them. CDR3 nucleotides: TGTGCCAGCCGGACAAGGGTACAGGGTAATTCACCCCTCCACTTT. Protein sequence: CASRTRVQGNSPLHF.